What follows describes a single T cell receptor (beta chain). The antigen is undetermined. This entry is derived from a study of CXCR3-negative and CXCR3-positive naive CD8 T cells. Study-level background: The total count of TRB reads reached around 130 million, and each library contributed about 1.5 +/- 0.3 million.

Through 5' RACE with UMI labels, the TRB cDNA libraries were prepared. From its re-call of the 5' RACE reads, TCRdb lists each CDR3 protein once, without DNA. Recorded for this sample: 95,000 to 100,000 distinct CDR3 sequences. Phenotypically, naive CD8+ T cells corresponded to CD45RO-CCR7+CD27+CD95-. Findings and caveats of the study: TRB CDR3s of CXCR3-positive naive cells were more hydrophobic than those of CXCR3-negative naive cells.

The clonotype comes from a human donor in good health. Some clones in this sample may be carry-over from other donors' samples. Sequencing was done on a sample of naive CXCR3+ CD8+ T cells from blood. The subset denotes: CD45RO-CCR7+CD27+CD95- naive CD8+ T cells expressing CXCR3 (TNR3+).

The CDR3 protein is CASSPGTPNEQYF. This chain links TRBV12-3 or TRBV12-4 with TRBJ2-7; without DNA, the TCRdb call of TRBD1 cannot be checked. CDR3 size: 13 residues.